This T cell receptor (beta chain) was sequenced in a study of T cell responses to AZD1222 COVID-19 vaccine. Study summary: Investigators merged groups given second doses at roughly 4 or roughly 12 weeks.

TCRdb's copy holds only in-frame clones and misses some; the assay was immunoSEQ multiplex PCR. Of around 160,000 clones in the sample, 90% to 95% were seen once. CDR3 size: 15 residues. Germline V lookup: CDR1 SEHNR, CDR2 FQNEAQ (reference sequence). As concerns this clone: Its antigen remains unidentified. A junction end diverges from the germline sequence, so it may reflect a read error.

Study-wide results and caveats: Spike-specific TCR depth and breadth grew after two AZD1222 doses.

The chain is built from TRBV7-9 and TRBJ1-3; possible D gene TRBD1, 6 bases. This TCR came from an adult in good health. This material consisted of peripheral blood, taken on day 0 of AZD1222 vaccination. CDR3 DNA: TGTGCCAGCAGCCCCGGACGGGGGCAGGGAAGCACCATATATTTT. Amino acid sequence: CASSPGRGQGSTIYF.